Below, 30 T cell receptor beta chains from the same sample are listed, as sequenced in a study of blood T cell repertoires in COVID-19 (dated by TCRdb to the early 2020s). Library preparation used the immunoSEQ multiplex PCR assay. What TCRdb holds here is the immuneACCESS table cut down to in-frame rearrangements. Part of the clones is not present; checked against another copy, under half of the missing clones reflect an unresolved V gene, and the others are unexplained. The sample data list approximately 150,000 clones, and 65% to 85% of these were observed just once. The ten largest clones represent about 10% of the sample. Source material: peripheral blood. These TCRs come from a man aged 55 to 70 with active or convalescent COVID-19.

This sequence joins TRBV9 and TRBJ2-1, with 16 bases aligning to TRBD2. Unmatched junction bases numbered 4, after V lost 0 bases and J lost 1 base. The CDR3 spans 19 residues. The germline V gene encodes CDR1 SGDLS and CDR2 YYNGEE. CDR3 coding DNA: TGTGCCAGCAGCGTAGAGGGACTAGCGGGGGGGAGATCCTACAATGAGCAGTTCTTC. Amino acids: CASSVEGLAGGRSYNEQFF. Together with reference TRBV9 and TRBJ2-1, the CDR3 gives the full variable domain: DSGVTQTPKHLITATGQRVTLRCSPRSGDLSVYWYQQSLDQGLQFLIQYYNGEERAKGNILERFSAQQFPDLHSELNLSSLELGDSALYFCASSVEGLAGGRSYNEQFFGPGTRLTVL.

The rearrangement uses TRBV6-5 and TRBJ1-2; 8 bases align to TRBD1. The germline V gene encodes CDR1 MNHEY and CDR2 SVGAGI. V was pared by 6 bases and J by 4 bases, with 4 bases of the junction left unmatched. The CDR3 sequence is 13 residues long. CDR3 sequence (DNA): TGTGCCAGCAGCGCAGACAGGGGCTATGGCTACACCTTC. It yields the protein CASSADRGYGYTF.

This clone has more than one count but fewer than ten. V is TRBV6-5 and J is TRBJ1-2; the D gene is possibly TRBD1 (5 bases). V was trimmed by 6 bases and J by 3 bases, leaving 11 bases between them. This CDR3 comprises 13 residues. CDR1 is MNHEY, CDR2 SVGAGI, per germline. CDR3 region: CASSSTGHYGYTF. Written as DNA, the CDR3 is TGTGCCAGCAGCTCCACAGGACACTATGGCTACACCTTC.

V usage is TRBV7-2 and J usage is TRBJ2-7; 7 nucleotides match TRBD2. The germline gives CDR1 SGHTA, CDR2 FQGNSA. CDR3 length equals 15 residues. Germline trimming cut 4 bases from V and 3 bases from J; bases unmatched to any gene: 9. CDR3 bases: TGTGCCAGCAGCTCCGGACTAGGTTTCCTCTACGAGCAGTACTTC. Translated, it gives CASSSGLGFLYEQYF.

The CDR3 sequence: CATSRPSGGGGELFF. The CDR3 coding sequence is TGTGCCACCAGCAGACCTAGCGGGGGCGGCGGGGAGCTGTTTTTT. The rearrangement joins TRBV15 to TRBJ2-2; 10 nucleotides agree with TRBD2. This CDR3 is 15 amino acids long. The germline gives CDR1 LNHNV, CDR2 YYDKDF (reference sequence). The V segment lost 2 bases and the J segment 7 bases; nucleotides outside the gene matches: 4.

The genes are TRBV27 and TRBJ2-1, with 8 bases aligning to TRBD2. Per germline, CDR1 MNHEY and CDR2 SMNVEV (reference sequence). V lost 3 bases and J lost 6; bases outside the gene matches: 10. CDR3 length: 16 residues. CDR3 DNA: TGTGCCAGCAGTTTCCCGAGGGCGGGAGGCGGCAATGAGCAGTTCTTC. As protein: CASSFPRAGGGNEQFF.

V gene TRBV5-1 combines with J gene TRBJ2-3; maybe TRBD1 (6 bases). Germline V lookup: CDR1 SGHRS, CDR2 YFSETQ. CDR3 length equals 19 residues. The V gene lost 1 base and the J gene lost 2 bases, with 23 bases spanning the gap. CDR3 loop: CASSLTGNPSDPVTDTQYF. The CDR3 DNA sequence: TGCGCCAGCAGCTTGACAGGGAACCCTTCCGATCCTGTCACAGATACGCAGTATTTT.

The gene calls are TRBV5-8 and TRBJ2-5, with D perhaps TRBD2 (6 bases). Trimming took 2 bases from V and 2 from J, leaving 16 bases between them. Looked up from germline, CDR1 is SGHTS and CDR2 is YDEGEE. This CDR3 is 16 amino acids long. The chain's CDR3 is CASSFPGPGGQETQYF. DNA of the CDR3: TGTGCCAGCAGCTTCCCTGGGCCCGGGGGTCAAGAGACCCAGTACTTC.

The chain is built from TRBV5-1 and TRBJ1-1; no reliable D call. This CDR3 region has 13 residues. V lost 4 bases and J lost 1, with 8 bases in between. Germline loops: CDR1 SGHRS, CDR2 YFSETQ. The CDR3 here is CASSPGGNTEAFF. As DNA, the CDR3 is TGCGCCAGCAGCCCTGGAGGGAACACTGAAGCTTTCTTT.

The genes are TRBV9 and TRBJ2-5, with TRBD1 matching 8 bases. Trimming at V came to 0 bases and at J to 2 bases, leaving 3 bases not matched to a gene. The CDR3 is 15 amino acids. Germline CDR1 and CDR2: SGDLS and YYNGEE. CDR3: CASSVGTGNQETQYF. CDR3 nucleotides: TGTGCCAGCAGCGTAGGGACAGGGAATCAAGAGACCCAGTACTTC. The full variable domain, completed using reference TRBV9 and TRBJ2-5, is DSGVTQTPKHLITATGQRVTLRCSPRSGDLSVYWYQQSLDQGLQFLIQYYNGEERAKGNILERFSAQQFPDLHSELNLSSLELGDSALYFCASSVGTGNQETQYFGPGTRLLVL.

The chain employs TRBV11-2 and TRBJ2-1, with a possible D match to TRBD2 (5 bases). Germline-derived CDR1 and CDR2 are SGHAT and FQNNGV. This CDR3 comprises 14 residues. Trimming took 5 bases from V and 6 from J, leaving 14 bases between them. CDR3 protein: CASSRGRGGNEQFF. The DNA for the CDR3 is TGTGCCAGCAGCCGAGGCCGTGGAGGCAATGAGCAGTTCTTC.

As DNA, the CDR3 is TGTGCCAGCATCCAAAACCAGGGATCCACAGATACGCAGTATTTT. It encodes CASIQNQGSTDTQYF. The V and J genes are TRBV2 and TRBJ2-3; D is possibly TRBD1 (5 bases). From germline, CDR1 is SNHLY and CDR2 FYNNEI. The CDR3 runs 15 residues. V was trimmed by 7 bases and J by 2 bases, leaving 16 bases between them. Complete variable domain (other parts from reference TRBV2 and TRBJ2-3): EPEVTQTPSHQVTQMGQEVILRCVPISNHLYFYWYRQILGQKVEFLVSFYNNEISEKSEIFDDQFSVERPDGSNFTLKIRSTKLEDSAMYFCASIQNQGSTDTQYFGPGTRLTVL.

This clone was seen a few times. This sequence joins TRBV7-9 and TRBJ1-3; a possible D gene is TRBD1 (6 bases). Germline V lookup: CDR1 SEHNR, CDR2 FQNEAQ (reference sequence). The CDR3 extends over 17 amino acids. The V and J ends lost 6 bases and 0 bases respectively, with 18 bases between them. CDR3 loop: CASSPYGQTLSGNTIYF. CDR3 nucleotides: TGTGCCAGCAGTCCATACGGACAGACCCTCTCTGGAAACACCATATATTTT.

The V and J genes are TRBV21-1 and TRBJ2-2; the D segment call TRBD2 is taken from the table without a DNA check. TRBV21-1 is listed as a pseudogene. This CDR3 is built from 16 residues. The chain's CDR3 is CASSPGGAGGPGELFF. The CDR3 DNA sequence: TGTGCCAGCAGCCCGGGGGGGGCGGGGGGTCCCGGGGAGCTGTTTTTT.

Written as DNA, the CDR3 is TGTGCCAGCAGGGTCCTTGGAGGCAATGAGCAGTTCTTC. Translating it yields CASRVLGGNEQFF. The chain has TRBV28 and TRBJ2-1, with a weak D call TRBD2 (5 bases). The germline V gene has CDR1 MDHEN and CDR2 SYDVKM. The germline V and J ends were trimmed by 6 bases and 6 bases, with 12 bases remaining between them. The CDR3 totals 13 residues.

J is TRBJ2-1 and V is TRBV5-1, with D possibly being TRBD2 (5 bases). CDR1 and CDR2 (germline): SGHRS, YFSETQ. V was trimmed by 2 bases and J by 0 bases, leaving 9 bases between them. The CDR3 is 15 residues long. Written as DNA, the CDR3 is TGCGCCAGCAGCTTTAACGGGGACTCCTACAATGAGCAGTTCTTC. Translating it yields CASSFNGDSYNEQFF.

The chain joins TRBV24-1 to TRBJ2-5; weak D call: TRBD1 (6 bases). V was shortened by 1 base and J by 2 bases, with 7 bases between the two germline ends. This CDR3 contains 14 residues. Germline-derived CDR1 and CDR2 are KGHDR and SFDVKD. CDR3 amino acids: CATSDFGQQETQYF. The CDR3 region has the DNA TGTGCCACCAGTGATTTCGGACAGCAAGAGACCCAGTACTTC.

The V gene is TRBV19, the J gene TRBJ2-2; 10 nucleotides agree with TRBD2. With 5 bases clipped from V and 5 bases from J, the junction kept 11 bases outside the gene matches. The CDR3 has 17 residues. CDR1 and CDR2 (germline): LNHDA, SQIVND (reference sequence). The CDR3 region has the DNA TGTGCCAGTAGTCCTCTCCCAGCGGGAGGGGAAACCGGGGAGCTGTTTTTT. Protein product: CASSPLPAGGETGELFF.

V is TRBV7-9 and J is TRBJ1-4; D uncertain. The ends were cut back, 3 bases at V and 11 bases at J, with 16 bases in the middle. The CDR3 is 14 amino acids. From germline, CDR1 is SEHNR and CDR2 FQNEAQ (reference sequence). The CDR3 nucleotides read TGTGCCAGCAGCTTGGACCGCTCCGCGGGGAAACTGTTTTTT. This gives the protein CASSLDRSAGKLFF.

The gene calls are TRBV19 and TRBJ2-1, with TRBD2 matching over 7 bases. The CDR3 is made up of 15 amino acids. V dropped 10 bases and J dropped 7; count of bases not matched to a gene: 16. The germline V gene has CDR1 LNHDA and CDR2 SQIVND (reference sequence). CDR3 coding DNA: TGTGCCACAAGTTCAGGGAGGGTTATAGGGAATGAGCAGTTCTTC. Its translation: CATSSGRVIGNEQFF.

The rearrangement uses TRBV11-2 and TRBJ2-7; D uncertain. Germline V lookup: CDR1 SGHAT, CDR2 FQNNGV. This CDR3 region has 14 residues. The V gene lost 0 bases and the J gene lost 2 bases, with 8 bases spanning the gap. This chain's CDR3 is CASSLEASTYEQYF. The CDR3 DNA follows: TGTGCCAGCAGCTTAGAAGCGTCAACCTACGAGCAGTACTTC. Complete variable domain (other parts from reference TRBV11-2 and TRBJ2-7): EAGVAQSPRYKIIEKRQSVAFWCNPISGHATLYWYQQILGQGPKLLIQFQNNGVVDDSQLPKDRFSAERLKGVDSTLKIQPAKLEDSAVYLCASSLEASTYEQYFGPGTRLTVT.

The chain combines TRBV18 with TRBJ2-2; 9 bases align to TRBD1. The J segment lost 4 bases and the V segment lost 2 bases, leaving 5 bases of the junction unmatched. Germline CDR1 and CDR2: KGHSH and LQKENI. CDR3 length: 16 residues. CDR3 region: CASSPWGQGATGELFF. CDR3 coding DNA: TGTGCCAGCTCACCATGGGGACAGGGTGCCACCGGGGAGCTGTTTTTT.

This chain uses TRBV5-1 with TRBJ2-2; 7 bases line up with TRBD1. This CDR3 has 15 amino acids. The V segment lost 4 bases and the J segment 4 bases; nucleotides outside the gene matches: 7. Germline CDR1 is SGHRS and CDR2 is YFSETQ. CDR3 nucleotides: TGCGCCAGCAGCCGGGAAGGGGGCATCACCGGGGAGCTGTTTTTT. Its translation is CASSREGGITGELFF.

This clone is a singleton in its sample. This sequence joins TRBV7-9 and TRBJ1-3; D is ambiguous. The CDR3 is 15 residues long. CDR1 is SEHNR and CDR2 is FQNEAQ in the germline V gene (reference sequence). The V and J ends lost 4 bases and 1 base respectively, with 11 bases between them. CDR3 in DNA: TGTGCCAGCAGCTCTGCGGGCTGGTCTGGAAACACCATATATTTT. It specifies CASSSAGWSGNTIYF.

V usage is TRBV28 and J usage is TRBJ1-1; D gene ambiguous. V lost 5 bases and J lost 3, with 19 bases in between. Germline assignment: CDR1 MDHEN and CDR2 SYDVKM. This CDR3 has 16 amino acids. As DNA, the CDR3 is TGTGCCAGCAGTCCCTTTGAATTGAAGAGAGACACTGAAGCTTTCTTT. As protein: CASSPFELKRDTEAFF.

The chain is built from TRBV29-1 and TRBJ2-5; 7 bases are shared with TRBD1. V dropped 7 bases and J dropped 4; count of bases not matched to a gene: 6. Germline V gene sequence: CDR1 SQVTM, CDR2 ANQGSEA. This CDR3 is built from 12 residues. Written as DNA, the CDR3 is TGCAGCGCCAGCGACAGGGCAGAGACCCAGTACTTC. Translated: CSASDRAETQYF.

The chain has TRBV19 and TRBJ2-1; the match to TRBD2 covers 9 bases. Trimming at V came to 3 bases and at J to 10 bases, leaving 16 bases not matched to a gene. Germline V CDR1 and CDR2: LNHDA, SQIVND (reference sequence). The CDR3 consists of 17 residues. CDR3 residues: CASSIGLAGRGRREQFF. The DNA for the CDR3 is TGTGCCAGTAGTATTGGGCTAGCGGGAAGAGGTCGCAGGGAGCAGTTCTTC. The complete variable domain, with remaining parts taken from reference TRBV19 and TRBJ2-1, reads DGGITQSPKYLFRKEGQNVTLSCEQNLNHDAMYWYRQDPGQGLRLIYYSQIVNDFQKGDIAEGYSVSREKKESFPLTVTSAQKNPTAFYLCASSIGLAGRGRREQFFGPGTRLTVL.

A single count supports this clone. The rearrangement links TRBV7-9 to TRBJ1-4; tentatively, D is TRBD1 (6 bases). This CDR3 spans 14 amino acids. Trimming took off 3 bases at V and 3 bases at J, with 8 bases between the two ends. Germline loops: CDR1 SEHNR, CDR2 FQNEAQ (reference sequence). The CDR3 loop is CASSLQGSNEKLFF. In DNA, the CDR3 is TGTGCCAGCAGCTTGCAGGGGTCTAATGAAAAACTGTTTTTT.

This chain uses TRBV7-8 with TRBJ1-6; D might be TRBD1 (6 bases). Germline assignment: CDR1 SGHVS and CDR2 FQNEAQ. This CDR3 comprises 12 residues. Trimming left V 6 bases short and J 11 bases short, with 11 bases between. CDR3 nucleotide sequence: TGTGCCAGCAGAGAGGGGGGGGCACCCCTCCACTTT. Translating it yields CASREGGAPLHF. The entire variable domain, with the rest obtained from reference TRBV7-8 and TRBJ1-6, is as follows: GAGVSQSPRYKVAKRGQDVALRCDPISGHVSLFWYQQALGQGPEFLTYFQNEAQLDKSGLPSDRFFAERPEGSVSTLKIQRTQQEDSAVYLCASREGGAPLHFGNGTRLTVT.

The genes are TRBV7-2 and TRBJ1-6; D not certain. Trimming took off 1 base at V and 7 bases at J, with 14 bases between the two ends. The germline V gene encodes CDR1 SGHTA and CDR2 FQGNSA. The CDR3 sequence is 16 residues long. CDR3 loop: CASSLGPAGRNSPLHF. CDR3 DNA: TGTGCCAGCAGCTTAGGGCCGGCAGGTCGAAATTCACCCCTCCACTTT.